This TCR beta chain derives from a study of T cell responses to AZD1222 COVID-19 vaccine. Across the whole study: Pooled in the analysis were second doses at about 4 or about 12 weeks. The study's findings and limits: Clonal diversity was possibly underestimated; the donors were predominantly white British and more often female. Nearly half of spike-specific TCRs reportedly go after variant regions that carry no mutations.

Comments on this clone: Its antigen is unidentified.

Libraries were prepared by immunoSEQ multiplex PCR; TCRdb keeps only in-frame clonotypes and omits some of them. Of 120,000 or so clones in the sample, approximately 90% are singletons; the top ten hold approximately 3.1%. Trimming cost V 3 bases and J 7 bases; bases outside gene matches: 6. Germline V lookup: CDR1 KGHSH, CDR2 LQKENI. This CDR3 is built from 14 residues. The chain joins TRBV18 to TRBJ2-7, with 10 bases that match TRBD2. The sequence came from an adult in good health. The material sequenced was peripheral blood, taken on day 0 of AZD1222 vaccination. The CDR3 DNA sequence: TGTGCCAGCTCACCTCTAGCGGGAGTGGGTGAGCAGTACTTC. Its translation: CASSPLAGVGEQYF.